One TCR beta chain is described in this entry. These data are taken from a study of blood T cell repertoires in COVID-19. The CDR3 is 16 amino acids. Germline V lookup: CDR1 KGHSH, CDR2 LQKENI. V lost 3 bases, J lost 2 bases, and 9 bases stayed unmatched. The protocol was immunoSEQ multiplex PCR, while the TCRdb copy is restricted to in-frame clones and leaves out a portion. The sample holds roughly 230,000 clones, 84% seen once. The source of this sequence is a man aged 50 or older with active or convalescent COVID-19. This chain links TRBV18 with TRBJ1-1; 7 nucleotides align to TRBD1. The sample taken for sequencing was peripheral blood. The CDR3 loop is CASSPKDRVRNTEAFF. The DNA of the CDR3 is TGTGCCAGCTCACCCAAAGACAGGGTTCGTAACACTGAAGCTTTCTTT.